The present T cell receptor beta chain was sequenced within a study of CD8 T cells in ankylosing spondylitis. Points from the study as a whole: Within ankylosing spondylitis blood, a TCR beta motif made up of eight highly homologous variants appeared to be characteristic. Earlier studies detected some motif variants in reactive arthritis synovial fluid and blood. Reports say disease-linked clones showed up significantly more in matched ankylosing spondylitis synovial fluid.

Making the TCR beta libraries involved quantitative 5'-RACE with molecular barcodes. TCRdb re-called the 5' RACE reads through MiXCR, storing one row per CDR3 protein. The table lists 150,000 to 200,000 distinct CDR3 sequences, around 19% of them singletons. About this clonotype: Its antigen is still unknown.

V lost 7 bases, J lost 1 base, and 8 bases stayed unmatched. Germline loops: CDR1 MDHEN, CDR2 SYDVKM. The CDR3 totals 15 residues. Sequencing used blood, either unsorted or a sorted T cell fraction (not recorded which). This receptor was taken from a male donor with ankylosing spondylitis or in good health (not recorded which). The chain has TRBV28 and TRBJ2-3; 7 bases are shared with TRBD2. The CDR3 bases are TGTGCCAGCACCATGGGTCTAGCGGGCACAGATACGCAGTATTTT. Encoded protein: CASTMGLAGTDTQYF.